The clone carrying this T cell receptor beta chain has a single count. Its matching antigen is unknown. This sample is part of a study of blood T cells in healthy people across ages. Findings of the study overall: Per-million-T-cell TCR beta diversity fell roughly linearly with age.

Primed by a sample-barcoded 5' primer and a J-beta primer mix, a second PCR proceeded for 7 to 11 cycles. TCRdb redid the calling of the 5' RACE reads with MiXCR, one entry per CDR3 protein. The data show some 1,500,000 distinct CDR3 sequences, with approximately 39% seen just once and around 4% held by the top ten. The CDR3 extends over 13 amino acids. The germline V gene has CDR1 SGHDN and CDR2 FVKESK. V lost 1 base, J lost 7 bases, and 7 bases lay in between. V and J are TRBV14 and TRBJ1-4, with D unresolved. The source of this sequence is a woman aged 18-29 years in good health. Sequencing was done on a sample of blood. In DNA form, the CDR3 reads TGTGCCAGCAGCCAAGGACTAGTTGAAAAACTGTTTTTT. This encodes CASSQGLVEKLFF.